Sequencing of this T cell receptor beta chain was carried out in a study of T cells after yellow fever vaccination. About the research overall: For low cell numbers, libraries were made with SMART-Seq v4 Ultra Low Input.

Study-wide findings and caveats: Clonotype sharing between CD4 and CD8 compartments was small. Boosting was followed by the reappearance of most primary-vaccination clones (just under 97% CD4, 85% to 90% CD8).

TCR cDNA, made by 5'RACE template switching, carried an added universal primer site and UMIs. TCRdb re-called the 5' RACE reads with MiXCR, one entry per CDR3 protein. This table has roughly 160,000 distinct CDR3 sequences, less than 9% appearing once. Details on this clonotype: Antigen unknown.

Per germline, CDR1 SQVTM and CDR2 ANQGSEA. CDR3 size: 13 residues. Trimming removed 8 bases from V and 0 bases from J, with 12 bases in between. The input for sequencing was CD4+ T cells sorted from PBMCs, taken 4 to 6 days after the first yellow fever vaccination. The sequence was obtained from a man aged 18 to 30 who received the YFV17D yellow fever vaccine. The chain joins TRBV29-1 to TRBJ2-3; tentative D call: TRBD1 (6 bases). In nucleotides, the CDR3 is TGCAGCCTGGGGCAGGGGAGCACAGATACGCAGTATTTT. Its translation is CSLGQGSTDTQYF.